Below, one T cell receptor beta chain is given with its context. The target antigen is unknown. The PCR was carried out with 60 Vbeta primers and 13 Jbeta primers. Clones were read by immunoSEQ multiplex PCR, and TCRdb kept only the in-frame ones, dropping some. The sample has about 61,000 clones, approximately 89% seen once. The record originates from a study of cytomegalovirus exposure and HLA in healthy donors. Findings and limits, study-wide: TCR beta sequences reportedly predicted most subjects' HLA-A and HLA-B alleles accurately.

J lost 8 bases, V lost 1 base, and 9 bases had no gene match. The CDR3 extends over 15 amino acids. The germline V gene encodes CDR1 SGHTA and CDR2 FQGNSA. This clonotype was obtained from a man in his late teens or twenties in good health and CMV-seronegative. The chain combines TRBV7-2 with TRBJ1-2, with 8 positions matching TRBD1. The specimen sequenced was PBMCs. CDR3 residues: CASSLGGRTGKGYTF. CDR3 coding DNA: TGTGCCAGCAGCTTAGGGGGCCGGACAGGGAAGGGCTACACCTTC.